The clone carrying this T cell receptor beta chain came up many times. No antigen is known for it. This CDR3 has 12 amino acids. The ends were cut back, 7 bases at V and 1 base at J, with 8 bases in the middle. Germline values: CDR1 MDHEN, CDR2 SYDVKM. The sample comes from a study of identical twins. TCRdb itself ran the 5' RACE reads through MiXCR, one entry per CDR3 protein. The sample records approximately 630,000 distinct CDR3 sequences, around 7.4% being singletons. Whole-study findings and limits: Out-of-frame beta chain sequences displayed weaker excess sharing between twins. Abundant beta clonotypes from cord blood bore fewer insertions; memory repertoires lacked this pattern.

All donors were healthy, and all were Caucasian. These data also featured in a second study, about yellow fever vaccine responses in identical twins. Per that paper: Twins reportedly mounted vaccine T cell responses that seemed partly convergent, partly personalized.

The chain couples TRBV28 to TRBJ2-7, with unresolved D. Sequencing used PBMCs. The receptor was derived from a woman between 18 and 30 years old in good health. CDR3 amino acids: CASTTRSYEQYF. In nucleotides, the CDR3 is TGTGCCAGCACGACAAGGTCCTACGAGCAGTACTTC.